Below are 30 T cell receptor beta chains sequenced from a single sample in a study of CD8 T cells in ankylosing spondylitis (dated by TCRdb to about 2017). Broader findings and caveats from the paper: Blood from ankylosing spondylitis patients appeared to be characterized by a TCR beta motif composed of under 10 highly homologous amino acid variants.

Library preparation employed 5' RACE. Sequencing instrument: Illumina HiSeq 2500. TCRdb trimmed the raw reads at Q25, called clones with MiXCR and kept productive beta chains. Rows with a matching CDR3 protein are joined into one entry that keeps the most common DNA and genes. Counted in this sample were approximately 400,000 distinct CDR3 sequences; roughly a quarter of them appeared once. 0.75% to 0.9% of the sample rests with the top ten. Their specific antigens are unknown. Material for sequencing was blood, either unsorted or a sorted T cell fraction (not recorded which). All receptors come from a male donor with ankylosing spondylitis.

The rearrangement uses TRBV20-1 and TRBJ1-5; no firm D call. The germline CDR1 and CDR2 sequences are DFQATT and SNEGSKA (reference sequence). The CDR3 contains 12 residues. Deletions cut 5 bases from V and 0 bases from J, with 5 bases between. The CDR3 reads CSALLSNQPQHF. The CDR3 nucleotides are TGCAGTGCTCTTCTTAGCAATCAGCCCCAGCATTTT.

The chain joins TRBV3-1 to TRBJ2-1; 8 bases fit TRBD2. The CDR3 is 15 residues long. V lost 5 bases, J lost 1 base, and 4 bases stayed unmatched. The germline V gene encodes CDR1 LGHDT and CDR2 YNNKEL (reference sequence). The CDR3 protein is CASSKRGTSYNEQFF. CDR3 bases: TGTGCCAGCAGCAAGCGGGGGACTTCCTACAATGAGCAGTTCTTC.

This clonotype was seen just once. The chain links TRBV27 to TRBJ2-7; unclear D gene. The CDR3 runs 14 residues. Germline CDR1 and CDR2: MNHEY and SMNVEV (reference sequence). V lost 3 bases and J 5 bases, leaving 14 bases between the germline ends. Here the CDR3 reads CASSLVLGLHEQYF. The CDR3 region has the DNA TGTGCCAGCAGTTTGGTTCTGGGTCTCCACGAGCAGTACTTC.

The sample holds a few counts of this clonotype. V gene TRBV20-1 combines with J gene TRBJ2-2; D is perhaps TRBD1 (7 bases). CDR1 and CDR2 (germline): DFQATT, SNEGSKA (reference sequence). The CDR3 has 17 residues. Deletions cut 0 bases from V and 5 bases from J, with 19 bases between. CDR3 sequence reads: CSARDPSRDSGTGELFF. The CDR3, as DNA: TGCAGTGCTAGAGACCCTTCCCGGGACAGCGGGACCGGGGAGCTGTTTTTT.

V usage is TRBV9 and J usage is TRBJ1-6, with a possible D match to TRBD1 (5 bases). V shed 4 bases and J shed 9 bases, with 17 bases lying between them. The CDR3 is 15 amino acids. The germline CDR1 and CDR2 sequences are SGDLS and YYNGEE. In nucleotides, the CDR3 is TGTGCCAGCAGCCCATCCCGGACAACGTCTTCACCCCTCCACTTT. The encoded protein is CASSPSRTTSSPLHF.

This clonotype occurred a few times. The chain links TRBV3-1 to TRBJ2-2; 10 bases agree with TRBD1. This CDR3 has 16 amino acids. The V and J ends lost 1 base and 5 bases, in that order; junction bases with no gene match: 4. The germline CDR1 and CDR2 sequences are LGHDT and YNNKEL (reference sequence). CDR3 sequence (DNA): TGTGCCAGCAGCCAAGCCGACAGGGGGCGGACCGGGGAGCTGTTTTTT. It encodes CASSQADRGRTGELFF. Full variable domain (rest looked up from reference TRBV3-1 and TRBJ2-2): DTAVSQTPKYLVTQMGNDKSIKCEQNLGHDTMYWYKQDSKKFLKIMFSYNNKELIINETVPNRFSPKSPDKAHLNLHINSLELGDSAVYFCASSQADRGRTGELFFGEGSRLTVL.

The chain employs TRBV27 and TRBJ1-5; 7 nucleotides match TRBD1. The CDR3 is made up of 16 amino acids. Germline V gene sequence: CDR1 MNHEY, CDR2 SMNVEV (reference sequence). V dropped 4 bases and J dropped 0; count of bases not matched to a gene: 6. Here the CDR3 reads CASSSGTATSNQPQHF. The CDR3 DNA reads TGTGCCAGCAGTTCTGGGACAGCTACTAGCAATCAGCCCCAGCATTTT.

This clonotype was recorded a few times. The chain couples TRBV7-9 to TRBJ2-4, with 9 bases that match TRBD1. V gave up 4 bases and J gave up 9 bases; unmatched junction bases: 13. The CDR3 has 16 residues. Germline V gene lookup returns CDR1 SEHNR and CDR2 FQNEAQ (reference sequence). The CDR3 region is CASSSSPDRGMVIQYF. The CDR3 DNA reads TGTGCCAGCAGCTCCTCCCCGGACAGGGGTATGGTCATTCAGTACTTC.

Written as DNA, the CDR3 is TGTGCCAGCAGCCAAGATGTGGACTATGGCTACACCTTC. It encodes CASSQDVDYGYTF. V and J are TRBV4-2 and TRBJ1-2, with unresolved D. Germline lookup yields CDR1 LGHNA and CDR2 YNFKEQ. The CDR3 spans 13 residues. The V and J ends lost 0 bases and 3 bases respectively, with 5 bases between them.

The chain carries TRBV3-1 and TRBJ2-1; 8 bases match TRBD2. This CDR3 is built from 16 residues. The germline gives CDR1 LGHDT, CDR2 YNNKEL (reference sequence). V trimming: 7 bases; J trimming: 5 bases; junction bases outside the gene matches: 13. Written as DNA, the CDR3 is TGTGCCAGCACCCTGGTGGGGAGCGGGAGAAACAATGAGCAGTTCTTC. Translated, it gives CASTLVGSGRNNEQFF.

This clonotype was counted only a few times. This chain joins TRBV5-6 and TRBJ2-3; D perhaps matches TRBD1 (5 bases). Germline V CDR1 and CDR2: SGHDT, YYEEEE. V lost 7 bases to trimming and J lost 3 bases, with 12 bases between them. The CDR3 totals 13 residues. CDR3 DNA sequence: TGTGCCAGCGGACCCTCAGGGACAGATACGCAGTATTTT. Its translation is CASGPSGTDTQYF. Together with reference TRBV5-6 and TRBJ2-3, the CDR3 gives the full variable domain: DAGVTQSPTHLIKTRGQQVTLRCSPKSGHDTVSWYQQALGQGPQFIFQYYEEEERQRGNFPDRFSGHQFPNYSSELNVNALLLGDSALYLCASGPSGTDTQYFGPGTRLTVL.

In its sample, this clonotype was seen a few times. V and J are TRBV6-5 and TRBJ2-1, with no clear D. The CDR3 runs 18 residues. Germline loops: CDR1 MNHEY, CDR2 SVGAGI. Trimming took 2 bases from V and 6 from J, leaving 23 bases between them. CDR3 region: CASSYTLSASVPRNEQFF. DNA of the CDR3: TGTGCCAGCAGTTACACTCTGTCAGCCTCGGTGCCTCGCAATGAGCAGTTCTTC.

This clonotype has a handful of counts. CDR3 amino acids: CSVVGRFGTEYGYTF. DNA of the CDR3: TGCAGCGTTGTGGGTCGATTTGGGACGGAGTATGGCTACACCTTC. The rearrangement links TRBV29-1 to TRBJ1-2; D is perhaps TRBD1 (5 bases). V lost 4 bases and J lost 5, with 20 bases in between. The CDR3 sequence is 15 residues long. Germline CDR1 SQVTM, CDR2 ANQGSEA.

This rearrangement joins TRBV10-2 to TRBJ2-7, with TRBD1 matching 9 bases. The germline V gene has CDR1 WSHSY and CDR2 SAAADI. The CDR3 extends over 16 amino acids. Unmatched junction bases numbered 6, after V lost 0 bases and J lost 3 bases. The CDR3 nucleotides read TGCGCCAGCAGTGAGTCGACAGGGGGACTCCTCTACGAGCAGTACGTC. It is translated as CASSESTGGLLYEQYV.

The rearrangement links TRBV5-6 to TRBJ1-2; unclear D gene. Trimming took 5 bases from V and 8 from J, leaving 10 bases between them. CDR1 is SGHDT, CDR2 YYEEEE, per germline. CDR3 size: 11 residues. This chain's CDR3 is CASSREQGYTF. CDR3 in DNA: TGTGCCAGCAGTCGTGAGCAAGGCTACACCTTC.

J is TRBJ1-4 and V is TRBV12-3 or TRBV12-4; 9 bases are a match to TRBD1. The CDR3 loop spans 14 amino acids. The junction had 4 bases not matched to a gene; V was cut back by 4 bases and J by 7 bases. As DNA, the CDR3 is TGTGCCAGCAGTTCCGGGACAGGGATTGAAAAACTGTTTTTT. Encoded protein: CASSSGTGIEKLFF.

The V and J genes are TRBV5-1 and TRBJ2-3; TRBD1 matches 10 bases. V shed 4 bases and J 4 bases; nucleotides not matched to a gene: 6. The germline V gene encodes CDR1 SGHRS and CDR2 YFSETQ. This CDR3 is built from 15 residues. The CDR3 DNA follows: TGCGCCAGCAGCACGGGACAGGGGTTCCCAGATACGCAGTATTTT. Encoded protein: CASSTGQGFPDTQYF. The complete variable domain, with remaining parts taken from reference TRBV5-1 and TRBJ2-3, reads KAGVTQTPRYLIKTRGQQVTLSCSPISGHRSVSWYQQTPGQGLQFLFEYFSETQRNKGNFPGRFSGRQFSNSRSEMNVSTLELGDSALYLCASSTGQGFPDTQYFGPGTRLTVL.

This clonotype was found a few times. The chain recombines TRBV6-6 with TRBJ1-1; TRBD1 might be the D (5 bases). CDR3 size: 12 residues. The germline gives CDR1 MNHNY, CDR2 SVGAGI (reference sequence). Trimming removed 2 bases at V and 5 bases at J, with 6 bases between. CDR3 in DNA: TGTGCCAGCAGTTACGGGGGAACTGAAGCTTTCTTT. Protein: CASSYGGTEAFF.

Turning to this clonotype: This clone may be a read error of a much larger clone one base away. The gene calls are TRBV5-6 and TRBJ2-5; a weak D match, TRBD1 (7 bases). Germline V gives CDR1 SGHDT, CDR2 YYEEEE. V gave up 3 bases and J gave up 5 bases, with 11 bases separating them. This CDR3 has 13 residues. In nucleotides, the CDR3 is TGTGCCAGCAGCTCGACAGGGACTGAGACCCAGTACTTC. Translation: CASSSTGTETQYF.

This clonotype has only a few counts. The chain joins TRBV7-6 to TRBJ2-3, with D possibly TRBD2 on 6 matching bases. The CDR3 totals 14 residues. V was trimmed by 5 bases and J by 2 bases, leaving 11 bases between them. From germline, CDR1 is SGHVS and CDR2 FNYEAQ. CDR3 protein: CASSPWGDTDTQYF. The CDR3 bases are TGTGCCAGCAGCCCTTGGGGGGACACAGATACGCAGTATTTT.

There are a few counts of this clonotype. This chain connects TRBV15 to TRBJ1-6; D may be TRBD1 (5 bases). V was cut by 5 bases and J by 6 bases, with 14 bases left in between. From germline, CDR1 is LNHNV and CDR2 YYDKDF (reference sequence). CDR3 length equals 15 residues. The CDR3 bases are TGTGCCACCAGCCCAAGGGGAAGGATTAATTCACCCCTCCACTTT. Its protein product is CATSPRGRINSPLHF.

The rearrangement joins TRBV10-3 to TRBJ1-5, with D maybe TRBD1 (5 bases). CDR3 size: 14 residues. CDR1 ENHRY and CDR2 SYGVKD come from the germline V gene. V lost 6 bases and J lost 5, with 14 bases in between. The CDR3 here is CAIRPGTDDQPQHF. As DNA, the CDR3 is TGTGCCATCAGGCCCGGGACGGACGATCAGCCCCAGCATTTT.

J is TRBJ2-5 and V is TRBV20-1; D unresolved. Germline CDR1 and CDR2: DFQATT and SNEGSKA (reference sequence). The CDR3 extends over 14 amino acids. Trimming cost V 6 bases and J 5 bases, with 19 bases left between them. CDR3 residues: CSALGPGVRETQYF. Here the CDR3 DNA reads TGCAGTGCCCTTGGTCCGGGCGTGAGGGAGACCCAGTACTTC.

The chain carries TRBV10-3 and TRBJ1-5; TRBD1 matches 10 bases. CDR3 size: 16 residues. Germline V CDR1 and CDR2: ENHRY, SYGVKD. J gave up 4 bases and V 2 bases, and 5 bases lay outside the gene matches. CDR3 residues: CAISEAGTGDNQPQHF. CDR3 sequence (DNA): TGTGCCATCAGTGAGGCCGGGACAGGGGATAATCAGCCCCAGCATTTT.

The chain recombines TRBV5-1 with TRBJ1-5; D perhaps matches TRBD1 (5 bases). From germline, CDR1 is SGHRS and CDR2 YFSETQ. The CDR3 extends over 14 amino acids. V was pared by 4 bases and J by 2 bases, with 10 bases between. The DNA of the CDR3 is TGCGCCAGCAGCCAAGGACACGGCAATCAGCCCCAGCATTTT. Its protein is CASSQGHGNQPQHF.

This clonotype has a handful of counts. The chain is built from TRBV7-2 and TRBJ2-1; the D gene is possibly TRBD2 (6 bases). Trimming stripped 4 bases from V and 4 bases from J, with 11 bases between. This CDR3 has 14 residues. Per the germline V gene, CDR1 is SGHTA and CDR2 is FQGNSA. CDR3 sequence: CASSSKAGYNEQFF. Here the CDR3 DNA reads TGTGCCAGCAGCTCCAAGGCGGGGTACAATGAGCAGTTCTTC.

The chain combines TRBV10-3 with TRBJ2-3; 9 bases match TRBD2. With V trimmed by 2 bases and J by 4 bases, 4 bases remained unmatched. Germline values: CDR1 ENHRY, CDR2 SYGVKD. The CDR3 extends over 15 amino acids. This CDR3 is CAISEQREEPDTQYF. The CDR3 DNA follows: TGTGCCATCAGTGAGCAGCGGGAGGAGCCAGATACGCAGTATTTT.

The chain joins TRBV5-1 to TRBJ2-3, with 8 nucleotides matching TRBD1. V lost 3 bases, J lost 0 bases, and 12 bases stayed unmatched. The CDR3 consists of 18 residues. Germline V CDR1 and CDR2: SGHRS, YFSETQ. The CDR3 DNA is TGCGCCAGCAGCTACGGACAGGGAGTGTATTCTAGCACAGATACGCAGTATTTT. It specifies CASSYGQGVYSSTDTQYF.

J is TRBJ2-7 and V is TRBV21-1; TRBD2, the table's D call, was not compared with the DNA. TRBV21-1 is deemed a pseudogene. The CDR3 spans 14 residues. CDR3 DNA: TGTGCCAGACAACTAGCGGGGGCTTCCTACGAGCAGTACTTC. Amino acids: CARQLAGASYEQYF.

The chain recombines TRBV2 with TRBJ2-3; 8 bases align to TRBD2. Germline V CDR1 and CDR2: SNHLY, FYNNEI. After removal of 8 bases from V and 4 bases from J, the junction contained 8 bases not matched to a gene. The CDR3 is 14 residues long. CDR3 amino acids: CASGLSGTSDTQYF. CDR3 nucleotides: TGTGCCAGCGGTCTTAGCGGGACGTCAGATACGCAGTATTTT.